This TCR beta chain was captured by sequencing in a study of CXCR3-negative and CXCR3-positive naive CD8 T cells (dated by TCRdb to the late 2010s). With respect to the entire study: In total, roughly 140 million TRB reads were obtained, which works out to roughly 1.5 +/- 0.3 million reads per library. Diversity and physicochemical repertoire analyses covered around 10 donors pooled from two independent experiments. Naive subsets from roughly 5 donors and memory cells from 3 donors were included in the TRBV-TRBJ cluster analysis.

Overall study outcomes, separate from this receptor: Because surface CD5, which has been linked to self-reactivity in mice, was comparable between naive subsets, TCR interaction strength was also inferred from TRB CDR3 physicochemical properties. Because CXCR3 expression was partially decreased after cryopreservation, freshly isolated PBMCs were used for most assays. Naive CXCR3-negative and CXCR3-positive cells from the same donor showed similar TRBV-TRBJ usage, whereas memory cells showed distinct patterns. TRB CDR3s from CXCR3-positive naive cells showed higher hydrophobicity (lower Kidera factor 4), lower energy, and higher strength and volume indices than CXCR3-negative naive cells. Repertoire diversity was comparably high in both naive subsets but much lower in memory CD8+ T cells.

Sequencing instrument: NextSeq 550. The Human TCR Profiling Kit (MiLaboratory) was used to prepare UMI-labeled 5' RACE TRB cDNA libraries. cDNA synthesis used the entire amount of extracted RNA, and PCR amplification then used the entire amount of cDNA produced. The libraries were made side by side, with each library going through the same number of PCR cycles. In the original analysis: About 53,000 +/- 9,400 unique UMI-labeled TRB cDNA molecules per library were extracted with MIGEC and MiXCR, with at least two reads per UMI required. On average, each library contained approximately 40,000 +/- 10,000 functional in-frame TRB CDR3 nucleotide clonotypes without stop codons. Diversity metrics, including normalized Shannon-Wiener and Chao1, were computed in VDJtools after downsampling to 5000 UMI-labeled TRB molecules per sample. For the central five CDR3 residues, VDJtools calculated physicochemical properties weighted by clonotype size, namely interaction energy, strength, volume and Kidera factor 4. After reprocessing by TCRdb, each CDR3 protein sequence is one entry, and no DNA is given. TCRdb assigned the V and J calls; the authors' analysis was not used. The data table for this sample lists tens of thousands of distinct CDR3 sequences. Clones ranked in the top ten supply roughly 0.62% of the sample.

For each CD8+ T cell subset, flow sorting was done in triplicate, and roughly 330,000 cells per subset went directly into RLT lysis buffer. To keep memory contaminants out, a stringent definition of naive CD8+ T cells was applied: CD45RO-CCR7+CD27+CD95-. Peripheral blood mononuclear cells were isolated from buffy coats by standard density gradient centrifugation. A FACSAria III was used to flow-sort naive CD8+ T cells into CXCR3-negative and CXCR3-positive populations. Total RNA was extracted from sorted cells with an RNeasy Mini Kit. About this clonotype: Its cognate antigen has yet to be identified.

Via the germline V gene, CDR1 is LGHNA and CDR2 YSLEER. The CDR3 starts with the cysteine, ends with the phenylalanine, and has 16 residues. Only the protein is available. The sequence joins TRBV4-3 to TRBJ2-7; TCRdb indicates TRBD2, and absent DNA this call remains unverified. The clonotype originates from a human donor in good health. Some clones in this sample may be carry-over from other donors' samples. Sequencing was performed on naive CXCR3+ CD8+ T cells from blood. The sample's cell subset or site label, in plain terms: CD45RO-CCR7+CD27+CD95- naive CD8+ T cells expressing CXCR3 (TNR3+). The CDR3 protein is CASSQGGDGGSYEQYF.